This T cell receptor beta chain was observed in a study of blood T cell repertoires in COVID-19. The CDR3 covers 11 residues. From germline, CDR1 is ENHRY and CDR2 SYGVKD. Trimming left V 11 bases short and J 4 bases short, with 12 bases between. Assay used: immunoSEQ multiplex PCR; TCRdb lists only in-frame clones, some missing. The table shows around 78,000 clones, with around 86% occurring only once. The V and J genes are TRBV10-3 and TRBJ2-7; tentatively, D is TRBD2 (5 bases). The sample comprised peripheral blood. The receptor comes from a man aged 45-65 years with active or convalescent COVID-19. CDR3 nucleotides: TGTGCCGCAGGTCGGAGGTACGAGCAGTACTTC. This encodes CAAGRRYEQYF.